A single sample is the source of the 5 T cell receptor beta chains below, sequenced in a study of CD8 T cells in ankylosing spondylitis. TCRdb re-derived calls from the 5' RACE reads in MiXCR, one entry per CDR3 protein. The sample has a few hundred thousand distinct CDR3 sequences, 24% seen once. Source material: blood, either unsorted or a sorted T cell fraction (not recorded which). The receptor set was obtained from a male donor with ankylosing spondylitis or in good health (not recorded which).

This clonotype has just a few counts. In DNA, the CDR3 is TGCAGCGTTGTATACAGGGAGAGAGTAGATACGCAGTATTTT. This encodes CSVVYRERVDTQYF. V is TRBV29-1 and J is TRBJ2-3; D perhaps matches TRBD1 (6 bases). V gave up 4 bases and J gave up 5 bases, with 16 bases separating them. The CDR3 contains 14 residues. Germline V gene data show CDR1 as SQVTM and CDR2 as ANQGSEA.

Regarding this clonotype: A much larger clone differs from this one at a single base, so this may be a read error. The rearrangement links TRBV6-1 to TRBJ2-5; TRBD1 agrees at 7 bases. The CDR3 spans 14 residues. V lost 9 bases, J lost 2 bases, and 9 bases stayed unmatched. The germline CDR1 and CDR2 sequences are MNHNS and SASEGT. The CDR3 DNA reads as TGTGCCAGAAAAGAAGGGACAGCTCAAGAGACCCAGTACTTC. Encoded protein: CARKEGTAQETQYF.

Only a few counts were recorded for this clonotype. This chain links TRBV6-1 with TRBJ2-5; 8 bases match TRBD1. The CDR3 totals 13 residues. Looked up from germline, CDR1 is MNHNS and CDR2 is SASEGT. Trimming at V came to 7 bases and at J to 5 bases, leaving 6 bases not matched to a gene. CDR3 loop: CASTDTGGETQYF. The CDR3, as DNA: TGTGCCAGCACCGATACAGGGGGGGAGACCCAGTACTTC.

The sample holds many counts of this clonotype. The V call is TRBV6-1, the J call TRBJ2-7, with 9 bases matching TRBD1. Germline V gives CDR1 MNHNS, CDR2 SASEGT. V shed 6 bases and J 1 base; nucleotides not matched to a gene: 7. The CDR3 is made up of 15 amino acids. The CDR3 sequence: CASRRPGTGSYEQYF. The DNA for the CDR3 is TGTGCCAGCAGACGACCCGGGACAGGGTCCTACGAGCAGTACTTC.

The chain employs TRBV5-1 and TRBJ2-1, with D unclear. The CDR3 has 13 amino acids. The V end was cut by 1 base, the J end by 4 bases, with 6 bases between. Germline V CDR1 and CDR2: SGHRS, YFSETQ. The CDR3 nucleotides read TGCGCCAGCAGCTTGCACAAATACAATGAGCAGTTCTTC. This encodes CASSLHKYNEQFF. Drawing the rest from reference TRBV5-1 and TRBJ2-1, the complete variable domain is KAGVTQTPRYLIKTRGQQVTLSCSPISGHRSVSWYQQTPGQGLQFLFEYFSETQRNKGNFPGRFSGRQFSNSRSEMNVSTLELGDSALYLCASSLHKYNEQFFGPGTRLTVL.